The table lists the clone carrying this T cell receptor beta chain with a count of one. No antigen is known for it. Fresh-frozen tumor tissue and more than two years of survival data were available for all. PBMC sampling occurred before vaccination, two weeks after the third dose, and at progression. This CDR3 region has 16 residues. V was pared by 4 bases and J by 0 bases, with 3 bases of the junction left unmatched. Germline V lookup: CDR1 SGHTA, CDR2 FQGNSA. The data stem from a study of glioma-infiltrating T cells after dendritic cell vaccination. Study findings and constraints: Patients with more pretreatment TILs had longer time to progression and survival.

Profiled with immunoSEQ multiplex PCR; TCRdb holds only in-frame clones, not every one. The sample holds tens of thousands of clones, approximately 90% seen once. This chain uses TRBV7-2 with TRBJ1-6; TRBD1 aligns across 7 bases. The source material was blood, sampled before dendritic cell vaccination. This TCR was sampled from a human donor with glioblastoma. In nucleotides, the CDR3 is TGTGCCAGCAGCTCGGACAGGAGCTCCTATAATTCACCCCTCCACTTT. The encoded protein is CASSSDRSSYNSPLHF.